Below, one T cell receptor beta chain is given with its context. Germline loops: CDR1 SNHLY, CDR2 FYNNEI. The CDR3 covers 14 residues. V was cut by 5 bases and J by 2 bases, with 12 bases left in between. Purification of the CD8+ and CD4+ T cells relied on negative isolation, and TEMRA cells underwent FACS enrichment. The data were taken from a study of CD8 T cells in Susac syndrome. Random hexamers primed reverse transcription of roughly 0.5 to 1 ug RNA. A single record per CDR3 protein comes from TCRdb applying MiXCR to the immunoSEQ multiplex PCR reads. The table includes approximately 120,000 distinct CDR3 sequences, 85% to 95% detected once.

The clonotype originates from a human donor with multiple sclerosis. Sequencing was done on a sample of CD8+ T cells from PBMCs. This chain joins TRBV2 and TRBJ1-1; D gene ambiguous. The CDR3 here is CASSHNGYNTEAFF. CDR3 sequence (DNA): TGTGCCAGCAGTCACAACGGTTACAACACTGAAGCTTTCTTT.